This entry lists 13 T cell receptor beta chains sequenced from one sample in a study of shared clonotypes between healthy human individuals (dated by TCRdb to 2020 to 2022). Preparation of the library involved the immunoSEQ multiplex PCR assay. In its TCRdb copy, this immuneACCESS table keeps in-frame sequences only and misses some clones. Where compared with another copy, unresolved V genes explain less than half of these, and the others have no known cause. This sample holds fewer than 1.6 million clones; approximately 98.5% were observed only once. The ten largest clones represent roughly 0.35% of the sample. Sequences were obtained from naive CD4+ T cells sorted from blood. Explained via the paper, the cell subset or site label denotes: CD45RA+ positively selected. Receptors originate from a man aged 25 to 45 in good health.

With respect to this clone: Within the sample, other DNA sequences also encode this same CDR3. The gene calls are TRBV18 and TRBJ2-1, with D perhaps TRBD1 (5 bases). The CDR3 has 13 residues. The V gene lost 3 bases and the J gene lost 5 bases, with 8 bases spanning the gap. Germline V lookup: CDR1 KGHSH, CDR2 LQKENI. The CDR3 DNA follows: TGTGCCAGCTCACCGGGGCTAGACAATGAGCAGTTCTTC. Its translation is CASSPGLDNEQFF.

V and J are TRBV9 and TRBJ2-3; D call uncertain. Germline CDR1 is SGDLS and CDR2 is YYNGEE. The CDR3 consists of 16 residues. Between the trimmed V and J ends, which lost 0 bases and 3 bases, there was a span of 14 bases. As DNA, the CDR3 is TGTGCCAGCAGCGTAGATGCGGCAGTGCTAACAGATACGCAGTATTTT. Amino acid sequence: CASSVDAAVLTDTQYF.

V gene TRBV4-3 combines with J gene TRBJ2-1; D call uncertain. Trimming left V 0 bases short and J 1 base short, with 10 bases between. The CDR3 is 16 residues long. The germline V gene encodes CDR1 LGHNA and CDR2 YSLEER. In DNA form, the CDR3 reads TGCGCCAGCAGCCAAGATCGCGACGTATCCTACAATGAGCAGTTCTTC. It specifies CASSQDRDVSYNEQFF.

The chain employs TRBV28 and TRBJ1-2, with a possible D match to TRBD1 (6 bases). Trimming removed 7 bases from V and 5 bases from J, with 17 bases in between. Germline CDR1 is MDHEN and CDR2 is SYDVKM. CDR3 length: 14 amino acids. CDR3 amino acids: CASIPGAGVYGYTF. DNA for the CDR3: TGTGCCAGCATCCCAGGAGCAGGGGTATATGGCTACACCTTC.

V is TRBV28 and J is TRBJ2-3; D is unresolved. Trimming stripped 5 bases from V and 3 bases from J, with 15 bases between. Germline CDR1 reads MDHEN; CDR2 reads SYDVKM. The CDR3 runs 15 residues. The CDR3 nucleotides read TGTGCCAGCAGTCTAAGCCCCCACACAACAGATACGCAGTATTTT. Translated: CASSLSPHTTDTQYF.

The chain is built from TRBV19 and TRBJ1-1; no clear D. This CDR3 has 16 residues. Germline CDR1 and CDR2: LNHDA and SQIVND (reference sequence). V was pared by 6 bases and J by 4 bases, with 21 bases between. The CDR3 region is CASRLNPLTGITEAFF. The DNA for the CDR3 is TGTGCCAGTAGACTAAACCCCCTGACGGGGATCACTGAAGCTTTCTTT.

This chain links TRBV11-2 with TRBJ2-7; D uncertain. Trimming cost V 5 bases and J 5 bases, with 16 bases left between them. Germline CDR1 and CDR2: SGHAT and FQNNGV. The CDR3 length is 14 residues. The CDR3 spells CASSPRALSHEQYF. In DNA, the CDR3 is TGTGCCAGCAGCCCCCGGGCCTTGTCCCACGAGCAGTACTTC.

The chain uses TRBV25-1 and TRBJ1-4; D remains unclear. Per the germline V gene, CDR1 is MGHDK and CDR2 is SYGVNS. With 0 bases removed from V and 7 bases from J, the gap between germline ends came to 6 bases. This CDR3 comprises 13 residues. CDR3 in amino acids: CASSEYNGEKLFF. CDR3 in DNA: TGTGCCAGCAGTGAATACAATGGTGAAAAACTGTTTTTT.

The chain employs TRBV5-1 and TRBJ2-3; 8 bases are shared with TRBD2. The V gene's germline CDR1 is SGHRS and CDR2 YFSETQ. The CDR3 has 21 amino acids. The V gene end was trimmed by 0 bases and the J gene end by 4 bases; junction bases not matched to a gene: 22. CDR3 coding DNA: TGCGCCAGCAGCTTGGCCTTCGGTAGCGGGACAAACTTAAGGTTTCCAGATACGCAGTATTTT. It specifies CASSLAFGSGTNLRFPDTQYF.

The J gene is TRBJ2-1, the V gene TRBV28, with 8 bases aligning to TRBD2. Germline V lookup: CDR1 MDHEN, CDR2 SYDVKM. After removal of 7 bases from V and 7 bases from J, the junction contained 15 bases not matched to a gene. The CDR3 is made up of 16 amino acids. CDR3 loop: CASNPLGEGGGNEQFF. The CDR3 region has the DNA TGTGCCAGCAACCCTTTGGGGGAGGGCGGGGGGAATGAGCAGTTCTTC.

The chain is built from TRBV4-3 and TRBJ2-5; D may be TRBD2 (6 bases). This CDR3 comprises 16 residues. From germline, CDR1 is LGHNA and CDR2 YSLEER. Trimming took 0 bases from V and 1 from J, leaving 12 bases between them. The CDR3 nucleotides read TGCGCCAGCAGCCAAGATGTAGCGGTGGGCCAAGAGACCCAGTACTTC. Amino acids: CASSQDVAVGQETQYF.

The chain links TRBV11-2 to TRBJ2-2; D uncertain. In germline, CDR1 is SGHAT, CDR2 FQNNGV. The V end was cut by 4 bases, the J end by 1 base, with 13 bases between. The CDR3 has 16 residues. CDR3 sequence (DNA): TGTGCCAGCAGCTCCCCCTTAAGGGAGAACACCGGGGAGCTGTTTTTT. Its protein product is CASSSPLRENTGELFF. Complete variable domain (other parts from reference TRBV11-2 and TRBJ2-2): EAGVAQSPRYKIIEKRQSVAFWCNPISGHATLYWYQQILGQGPKLLIQFQNNGVVDDSQLPKDRFSAERLKGVDSTLKIQPAKLEDSAVYLCASSSPLRENTGELFFGEGSRLTVL.

This chain connects TRBV14 to TRBJ2-1; D gene unclear. CDR1 and CDR2 (germline): SGHDN, FVKESK. V lost 1 base to trimming and J lost 6 bases, with 1 base between them. The CDR3 has 11 residues. The CDR3 nucleotides read TGTGCCAGCAGCCAAGGCAATGAGCAGTTCTTC. It encodes CASSQGNEQFF.